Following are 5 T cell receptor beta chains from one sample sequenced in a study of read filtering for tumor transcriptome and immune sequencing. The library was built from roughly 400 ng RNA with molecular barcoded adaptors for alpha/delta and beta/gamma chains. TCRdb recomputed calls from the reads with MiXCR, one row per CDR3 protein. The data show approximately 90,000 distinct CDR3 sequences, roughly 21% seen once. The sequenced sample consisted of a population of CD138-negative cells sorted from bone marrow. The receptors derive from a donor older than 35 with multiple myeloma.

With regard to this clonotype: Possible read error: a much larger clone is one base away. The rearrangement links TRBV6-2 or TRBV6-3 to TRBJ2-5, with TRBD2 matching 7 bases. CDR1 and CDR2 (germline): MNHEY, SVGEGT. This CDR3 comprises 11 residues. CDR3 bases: TGTACCAGCAGTTACGGGACTACGGTGTACTTC. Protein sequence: CTSSYGTTVYF.

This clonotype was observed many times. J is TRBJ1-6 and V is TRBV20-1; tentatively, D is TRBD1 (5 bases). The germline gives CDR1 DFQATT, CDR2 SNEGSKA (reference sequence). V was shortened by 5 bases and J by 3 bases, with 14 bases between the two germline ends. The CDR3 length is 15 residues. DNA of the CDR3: TGCAGTGCTCACACTATGGGGGGCTATAATTCACCCCTCCACTTT. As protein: CSAHTMGGYNSPLHF.

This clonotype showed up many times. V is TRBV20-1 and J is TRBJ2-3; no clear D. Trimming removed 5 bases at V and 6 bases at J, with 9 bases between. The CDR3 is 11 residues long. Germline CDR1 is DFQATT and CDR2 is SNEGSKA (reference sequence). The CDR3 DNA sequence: TGCAGTGCTGGTGACCTGGATACGCAGTATTTT. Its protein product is CSAGDLDTQYF.

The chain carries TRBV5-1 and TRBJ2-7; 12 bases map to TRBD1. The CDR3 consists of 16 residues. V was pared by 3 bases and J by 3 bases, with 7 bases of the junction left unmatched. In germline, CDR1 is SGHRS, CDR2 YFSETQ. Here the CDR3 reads CASSWGQGARGYEQYF. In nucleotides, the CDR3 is TGCGCCAGCAGCTGGGGACAGGGGGCTAGAGGCTACGAGCAGTACTTC.

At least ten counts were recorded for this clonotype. CDR3 region: CASSQKQGRDSPLHF. CDR3 nucleotide sequence: TGTGCCAGCAGCCAGAAACAGGGTAGGGATTCACCCCTCCACTTT. The chain uses TRBV4-2 and TRBJ1-6; the D gene is possibly TRBD1 (6 bases). The CDR3 loop spans 15 amino acids. Per germline, CDR1 LGHNA and CDR2 YNFKEQ. The V gene lost 3 bases and the J gene lost 8 bases, with 14 bases spanning the gap.